This T cell receptor beta chain was sequenced for a study of T cells in women clearing cervical HPV infection. Study-wide context: Case blood was drawn when the lesion was first found; control blood after infection became undetectable. Findings and limits, study-wide: Cases and controls were distinguished at AUC 0.83 by richness and V genes.

About this clone itself: What it recognizes is unknown. The missing CDR3 end, 3 residues past where the read stops, is filled in from the germline J gene.

immunoSEQ multiplex PCR used an average of roughly 1,300 ng genomic DNA. The protocol was immunoSEQ multiplex PCR, while the TCRdb copy is restricted to in-frame clones and leaves out a portion. The sample table sets out 40,000 or so clones. V was shortened by 0 bases and J by 4 bases, with 10 bases between the two germline ends. Per the germline V gene, CDR1 is SGHTA and CDR2 is FQGNSA. This CDR3 region has 15 residues. This chain connects TRBV7-2 to TRBJ2-1, with a tentative D call TRBD2 (6 bases). The specimen sequenced was blood buffy coat. The receptor comes from a woman between 18 and 70 years old with a cervical HPV16 infection that either progressed to CIN3+ or cleared (not recorded which). CDR3 region: CASSLAGGRYNEQFF. The CDR3 DNA, read in part, is TGTGCCAGCAGCTTAGCGGGGGGTCGATACAATGAG.